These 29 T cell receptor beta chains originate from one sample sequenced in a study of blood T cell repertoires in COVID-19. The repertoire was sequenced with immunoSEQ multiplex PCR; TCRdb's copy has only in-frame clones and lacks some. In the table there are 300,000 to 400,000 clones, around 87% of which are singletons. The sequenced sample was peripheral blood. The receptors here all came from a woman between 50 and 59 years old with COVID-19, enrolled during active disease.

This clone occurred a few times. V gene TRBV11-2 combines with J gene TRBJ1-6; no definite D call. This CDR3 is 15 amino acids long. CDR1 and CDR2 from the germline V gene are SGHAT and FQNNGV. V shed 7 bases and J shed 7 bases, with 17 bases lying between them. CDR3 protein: CASTWNGLWNSPLHF. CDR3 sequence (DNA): TGTGCCAGCACCTGGAACGGACTGTGGAATTCACCCCTCCACTTT.

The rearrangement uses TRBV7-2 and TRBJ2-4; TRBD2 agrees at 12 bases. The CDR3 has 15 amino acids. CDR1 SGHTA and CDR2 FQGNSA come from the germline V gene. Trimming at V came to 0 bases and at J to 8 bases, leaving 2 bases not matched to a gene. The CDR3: CASSLALAGGDIQYF. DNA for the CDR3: TGTGCCAGCAGCTTAGCGCTAGCGGGAGGGGACATTCAGTACTTC.

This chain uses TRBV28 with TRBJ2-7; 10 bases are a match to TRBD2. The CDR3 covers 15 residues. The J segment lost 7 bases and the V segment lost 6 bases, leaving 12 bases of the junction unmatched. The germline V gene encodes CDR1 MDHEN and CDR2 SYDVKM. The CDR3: CASRPRAGGRWEQYF. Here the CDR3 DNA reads TGTGCCAGCAGACCCCGAGCGGGAGGGAGGTGGGAGCAGTACTTC.

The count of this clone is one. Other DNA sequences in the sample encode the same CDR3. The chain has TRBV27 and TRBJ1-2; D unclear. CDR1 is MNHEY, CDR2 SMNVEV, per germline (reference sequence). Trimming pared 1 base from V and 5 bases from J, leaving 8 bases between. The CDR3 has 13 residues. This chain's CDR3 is CASSLLTGYGYTF. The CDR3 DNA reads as TGTGCCAGCAGTTTATTAACGGGGTATGGCTACACCTTC.

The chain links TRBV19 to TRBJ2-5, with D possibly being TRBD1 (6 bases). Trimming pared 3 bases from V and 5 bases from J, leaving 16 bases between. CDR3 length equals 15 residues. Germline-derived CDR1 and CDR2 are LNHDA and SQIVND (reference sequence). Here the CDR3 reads CASSILFGGRETQYF. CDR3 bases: TGTGCCAGTAGTATCTTATTTGGGGGCAGGGAGACCCAGTACTTC.

The CDR3 loop is CASRRRQGAGELFF. The DNA of the CDR3 is TGTGCCAGCAGGCGACGACAGGGTGCCGGGGAGCTGTTTTTT. The chain recombines TRBV3-1 (or the pseudogene TRBV3-2) with TRBJ2-2, with 7 bases fitting TRBD1. CDR1 is LGHDT, CDR2 YNNKEL, per germline (reference sequence). CDR3 length equals 14 residues. Trimming cost V 6 bases and J 6 bases; bases outside gene matches: 7.

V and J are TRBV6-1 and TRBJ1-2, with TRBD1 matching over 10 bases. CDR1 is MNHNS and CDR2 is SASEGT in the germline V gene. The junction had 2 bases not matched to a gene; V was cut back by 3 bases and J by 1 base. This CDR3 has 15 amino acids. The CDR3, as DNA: TGTGCCAGCAGTGATCGGACAGGGGGTAACTATGGCTACACCTTC. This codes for CASSDRTGGNYGYTF.

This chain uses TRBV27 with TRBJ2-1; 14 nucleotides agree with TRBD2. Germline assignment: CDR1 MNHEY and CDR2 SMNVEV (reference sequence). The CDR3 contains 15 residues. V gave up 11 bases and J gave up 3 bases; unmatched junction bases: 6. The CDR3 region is CAGEGLAGDYNEQFF. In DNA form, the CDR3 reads TGTGCCGGAGAGGGACTAGCGGGAGACTACAATGAGCAGTTCTTC.

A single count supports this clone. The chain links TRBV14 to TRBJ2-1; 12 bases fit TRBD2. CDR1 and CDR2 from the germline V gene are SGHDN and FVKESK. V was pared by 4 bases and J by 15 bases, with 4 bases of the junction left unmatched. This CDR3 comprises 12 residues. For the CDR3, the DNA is TGTGCCAGCAGCCGACTAGCGGGAGTGCCGTTCTTC. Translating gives CASSRLAGVPFF.

This chain's CDR3 is CASSSRSPQVSNQPQHF. CDR3 coding DNA: TGTGCCAGCAGCTCTAGGTCCCCACAGGTTAGCAATCAGCCCCAGCATTTT. This chain links TRBV7-8 with TRBJ1-5; weak D call: TRBD1 (5 bases). Trimming left V 4 bases short and J 0 bases short, with 16 bases between. This CDR3 has 17 residues. Germline values: CDR1 SGHVS, CDR2 FQNEAQ.

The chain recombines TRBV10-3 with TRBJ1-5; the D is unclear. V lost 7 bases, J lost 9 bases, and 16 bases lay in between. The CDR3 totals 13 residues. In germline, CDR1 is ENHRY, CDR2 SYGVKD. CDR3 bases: TGTGCCATCACCGACACGGTCCTGGGGCCCCAGCATTTT. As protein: CAITDTVLGPQHF.

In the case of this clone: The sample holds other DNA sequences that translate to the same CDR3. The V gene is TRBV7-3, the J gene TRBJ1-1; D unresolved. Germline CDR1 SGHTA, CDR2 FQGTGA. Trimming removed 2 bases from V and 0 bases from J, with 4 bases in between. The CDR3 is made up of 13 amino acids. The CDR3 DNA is TGTGCCAGCAGCTTATCCATGAACACTGAAGCTTTCTTT. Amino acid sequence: CASSLSMNTEAFF.

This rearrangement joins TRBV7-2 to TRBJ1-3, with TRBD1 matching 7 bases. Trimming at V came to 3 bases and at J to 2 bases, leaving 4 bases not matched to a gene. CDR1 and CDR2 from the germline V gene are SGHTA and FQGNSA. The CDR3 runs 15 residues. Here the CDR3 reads CASSFSQGAGNTIYF. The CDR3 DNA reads TGTGCCAGCAGCTTTTCGCAGGGGGCTGGAAACACCATATATTTT.

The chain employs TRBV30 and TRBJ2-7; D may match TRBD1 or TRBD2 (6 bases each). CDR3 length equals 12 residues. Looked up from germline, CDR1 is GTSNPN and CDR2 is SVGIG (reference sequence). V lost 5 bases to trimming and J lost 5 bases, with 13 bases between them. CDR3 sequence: CAWGGTLNEQYF. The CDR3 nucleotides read TGTGCCTGGGGGGGGACATTAAACGAGCAGTACTTC.

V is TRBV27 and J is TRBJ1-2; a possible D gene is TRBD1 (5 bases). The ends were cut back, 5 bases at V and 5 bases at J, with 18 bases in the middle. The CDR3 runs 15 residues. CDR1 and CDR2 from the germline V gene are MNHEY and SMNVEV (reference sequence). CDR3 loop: CASSGVAGSMYGYTF. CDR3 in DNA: TGTGCCAGCAGTGGGGTGGCAGGGTCTATGTATGGCTACACCTTC.

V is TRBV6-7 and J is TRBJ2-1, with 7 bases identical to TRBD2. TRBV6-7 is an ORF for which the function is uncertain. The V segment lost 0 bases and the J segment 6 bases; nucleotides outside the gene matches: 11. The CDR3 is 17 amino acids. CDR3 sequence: CASSYSHPAGPGNEQFF. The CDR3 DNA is TGTGCCAGCAGTTACTCGCACCCAGCGGGACCAGGCAATGAGCAGTTCTTC.

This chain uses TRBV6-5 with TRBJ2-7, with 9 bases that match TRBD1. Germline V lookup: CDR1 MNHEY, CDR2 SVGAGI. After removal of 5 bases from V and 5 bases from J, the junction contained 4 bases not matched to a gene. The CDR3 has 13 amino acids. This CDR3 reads CASSRGQGDEQYF. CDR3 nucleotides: TGTGCCAGCAGTCGGGGACAGGGCGACGAGCAGTACTTC.

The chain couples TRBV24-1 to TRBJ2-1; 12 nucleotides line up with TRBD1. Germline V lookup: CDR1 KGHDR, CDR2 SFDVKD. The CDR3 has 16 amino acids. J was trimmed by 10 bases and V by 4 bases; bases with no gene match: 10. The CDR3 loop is CATSDPRGQGAREQFF. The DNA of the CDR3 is TGTGCCACCAGTGACCCAAGGGGACAGGGGGCACGAGAGCAGTTCTTC.

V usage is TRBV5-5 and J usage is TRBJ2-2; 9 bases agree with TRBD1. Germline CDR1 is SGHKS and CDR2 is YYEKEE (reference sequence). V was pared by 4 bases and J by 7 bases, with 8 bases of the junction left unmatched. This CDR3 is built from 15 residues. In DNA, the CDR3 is TGTGCCAGCAGCCTTAGGACAGGGGCGGGCGGGGAGCTGTTTTTT. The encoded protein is CASSLRTGAGGELFF.

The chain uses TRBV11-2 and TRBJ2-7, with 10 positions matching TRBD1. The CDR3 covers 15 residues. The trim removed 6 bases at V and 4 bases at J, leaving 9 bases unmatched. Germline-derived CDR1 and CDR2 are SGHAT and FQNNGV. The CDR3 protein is CASRWTTGGSYEQYF. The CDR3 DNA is TGTGCCAGCAGGTGGACGACAGGGGGCTCGTACGAGCAGTACTTC.

In DNA form, the CDR3 reads TGTGCCAGCAGTGGACCACAGGGGGCGTCCGCTGAAGCTTTCTTT. Translated, it gives CASSGPQGASAEAFF. The gene calls are TRBV25-1 and TRBJ1-1, with 9 bases matching TRBD1. The CDR3 is 15 amino acids. Germline V gene lookup returns CDR1 MGHDK and CDR2 SYGVNS. The J segment lost 6 bases and the V segment lost 4 bases, leaving 9 bases of the junction unmatched.

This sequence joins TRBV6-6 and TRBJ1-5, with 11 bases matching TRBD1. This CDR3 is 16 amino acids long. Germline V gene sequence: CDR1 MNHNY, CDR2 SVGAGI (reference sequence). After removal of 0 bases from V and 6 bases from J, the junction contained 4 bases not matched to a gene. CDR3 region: CASSYSRTGGSQPQHF. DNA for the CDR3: TGTGCCAGCAGTTACTCGAGGACAGGGGGCTCTCAGCCCCAGCATTTT.

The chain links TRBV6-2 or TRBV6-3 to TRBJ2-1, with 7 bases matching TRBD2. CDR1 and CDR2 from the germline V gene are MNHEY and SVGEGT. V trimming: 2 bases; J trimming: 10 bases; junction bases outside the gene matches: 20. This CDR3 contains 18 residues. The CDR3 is CASSYSPLRESAGGEQFF. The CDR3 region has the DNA TGTGCCAGCAGTTACAGCCCTCTGCGGGAGTCCGCCGGGGGGGAGCAGTTCTTC.

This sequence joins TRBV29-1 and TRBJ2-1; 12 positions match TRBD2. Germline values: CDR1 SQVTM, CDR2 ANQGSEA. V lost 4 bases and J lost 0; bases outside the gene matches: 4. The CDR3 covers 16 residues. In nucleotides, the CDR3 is TGCAGCGTTGTGGCGACTAGCGGGAGCTCCTACAATGAGCAGTTCTTC. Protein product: CSVVATSGSSYNEQFF.

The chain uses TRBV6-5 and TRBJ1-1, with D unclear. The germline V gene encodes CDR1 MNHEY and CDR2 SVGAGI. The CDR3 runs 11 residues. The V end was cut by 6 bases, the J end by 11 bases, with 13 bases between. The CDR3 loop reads CASSFQDIAFF. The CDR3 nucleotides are TGTGCCAGCAGCTTTCAGGATATCGCTTTCTTT.

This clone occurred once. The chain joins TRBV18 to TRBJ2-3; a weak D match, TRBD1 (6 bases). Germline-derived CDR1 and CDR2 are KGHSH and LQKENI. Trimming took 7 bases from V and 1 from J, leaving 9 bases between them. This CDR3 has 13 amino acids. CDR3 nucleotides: TGTGCCAGCTTGGACAGCGGCACAGATACGCAGTATTTT. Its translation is CASLDSGTDTQYF.

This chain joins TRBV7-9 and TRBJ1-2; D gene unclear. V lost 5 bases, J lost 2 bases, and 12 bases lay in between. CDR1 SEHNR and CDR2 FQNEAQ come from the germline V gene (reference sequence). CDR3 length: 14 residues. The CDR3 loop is CASSQTRVNYGYTF. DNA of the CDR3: TGTGCCAGCAGCCAGACCCGGGTGAACTATGGCTACACCTTC.

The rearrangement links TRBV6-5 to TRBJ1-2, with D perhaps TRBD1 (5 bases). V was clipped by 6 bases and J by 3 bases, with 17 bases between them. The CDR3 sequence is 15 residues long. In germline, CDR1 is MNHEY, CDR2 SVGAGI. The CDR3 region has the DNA TGTGCCAGCAGACCTTTCTTGGGGCGCGACTATGGCTACACCTTC. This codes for CASRPFLGRDYGYTF.

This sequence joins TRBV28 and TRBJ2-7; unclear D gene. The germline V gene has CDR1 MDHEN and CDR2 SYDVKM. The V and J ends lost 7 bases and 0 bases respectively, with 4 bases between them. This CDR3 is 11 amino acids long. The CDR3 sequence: CASTRSYEQYF. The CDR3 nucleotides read TGTGCCAGCACCCGCTCCTACGAGCAGTACTTC.